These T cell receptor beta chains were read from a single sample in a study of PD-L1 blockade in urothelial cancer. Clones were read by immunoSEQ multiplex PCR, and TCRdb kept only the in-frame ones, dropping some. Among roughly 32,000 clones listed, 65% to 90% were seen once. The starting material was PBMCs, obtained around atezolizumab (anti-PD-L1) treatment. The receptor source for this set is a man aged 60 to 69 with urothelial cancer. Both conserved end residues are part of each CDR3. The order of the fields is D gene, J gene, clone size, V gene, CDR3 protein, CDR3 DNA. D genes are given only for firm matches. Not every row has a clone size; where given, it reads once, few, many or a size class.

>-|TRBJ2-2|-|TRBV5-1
CASSLDSGRTGELFF
TGCGCCAGCAGCTTGGATAGCGGTCGAACCGGGGAGCTGTTTTTT
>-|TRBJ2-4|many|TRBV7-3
CASSLNRPAGRLAKNIQYF
TGTGCCAGCAGCTTAAATAGACCGGCGGGCAGACTAGCCAAAAACATTCAGTACTTC
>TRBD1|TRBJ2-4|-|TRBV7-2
CASSLGQGKGIQYF
TGTGCCAGCAGCTTAGGACAGGGCAAGGGCATTCAGTACTTC
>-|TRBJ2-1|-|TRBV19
CASSLGARSSNEQFF
TGTGCCAGTAGTCTGGGGGCGCGGTCATCCAATGAGCAGTTCTTC
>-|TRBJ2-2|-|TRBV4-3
CASSQDQGAGELFF
TGCGCCAGCAGCCAAGATCAAGGGGCCGGGGAGCTGTTTTTT
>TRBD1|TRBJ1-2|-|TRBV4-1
CASSQDYLDRGGGYTF
TGCGCCAGCAGCCAAGATTACCTGGACAGGGGGGGCGGCTACACCTTC
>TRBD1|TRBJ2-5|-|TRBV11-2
CASSPGQGVLETQYF
TGTGCCAGCAGTCCAGGACAGGGGGTTCTAGAGACCCAGTACTTC
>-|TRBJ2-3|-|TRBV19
CASRGITDTQYF
TGTGCCAGTCGCGGGATCACAGATACGCAGTATTTT
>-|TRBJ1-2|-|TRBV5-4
CASSLAARGYYGYTF
TGTGCCAGCAGCTTGGCTGCCAGGGGCTACTATGGCTACACCTTC
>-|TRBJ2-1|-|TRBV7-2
CASSPGVLLHHNEQFF
TGTGCCAGCAGCCCAGGGGTGCTTTTACACCATAATGAGCAGTTCTTC
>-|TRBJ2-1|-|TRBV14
CASSQEILANPFRKGDNEQFF
TGTGCCAGCAGCCAAGAAATACTAGCGAATCCCTTTAGGAAGGGGGACAATGAGCAGTTCTTC
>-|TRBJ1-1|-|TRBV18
CASSPAGAEAFF
TGTGCCAGCTCACCAGCAGGGGCTGAAGCTTTCTTT
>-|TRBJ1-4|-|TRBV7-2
CASRSMVNEKLFF
TGTGCCAGCAGGTCTATGGTTAATGAAAAACTGTTTTTT
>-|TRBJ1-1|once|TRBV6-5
CASSLDQNTEAFF
TGTGCCAGCAGCCTAGATCAGAACACTGAAGCTTTCTTT
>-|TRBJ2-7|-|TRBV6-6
CASRGGAAGEQYF
TGTGCCAGCAGAGGCGGGGCGGCTGGAGAGCAGTACTTC
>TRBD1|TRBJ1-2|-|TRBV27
CASSLFGRGTGVYGYTF
TGTGCCAGCAGCCTGTTCGGACGGGGGACAGGGGTTTATGGCTACACCTTC
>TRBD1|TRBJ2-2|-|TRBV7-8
CASTRGTGDTGELFF
TGTGCCAGCACCCGTGGGACAGGGGACACCGGGGAGCTGTTTTTT
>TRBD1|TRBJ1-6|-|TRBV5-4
CASTSRGQGAIKNSPLHF
TGTGCCAGCACCTCCCGGGGACAGGGGGCGATAAAAAATTCACCCCTCCACTTT
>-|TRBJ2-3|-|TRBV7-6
CASSPRVGADTQYF
TGTGCCAGCAGCCCGCGGGTTGGAGCAGATACGCAGTATTTT
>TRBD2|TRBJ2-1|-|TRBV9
CASSVAGLGNEQFF
TGTGCCAGCAGCGTAGCTGGACTAGGGAATGAGCAGTTCTTC
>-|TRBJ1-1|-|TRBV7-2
CASSLEFQRAEAFF
TGTGCCAGCAGCTTAGAGTTTCAGAGGGCTGAAGCTTTCTTT
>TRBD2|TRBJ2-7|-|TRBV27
CASSVSAWPTSGGASEQYF
TGTGCCAGCAGTGTATCCGCGTGGCCGACTAGCGGGGGGGCCAGCGAGCAGTACTTC
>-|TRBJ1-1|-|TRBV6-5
CATKGVNTEAFF
TGTGCCACAAAAGGAGTGAACACTGAAGCTTTCTTT
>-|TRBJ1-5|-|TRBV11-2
CASSLSDSNQPQHF
TGTGCCAGCAGCCTCTCAGATAGCAATCAGCCCCAGCATTTT
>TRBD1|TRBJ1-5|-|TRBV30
CAWSSKDRGSNQPQHF
TGTGCCTGGAGTTCAAAGGACAGGGGCAGCAATCAGCCCCAGCATTTT
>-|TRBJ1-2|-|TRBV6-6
CASSLDSPNYGYTF
TGTGCCAGCAGTCTGGACAGCCCTAACTATGGCTACACCTTC
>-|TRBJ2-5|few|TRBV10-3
CAISESPMETQYF
TGTGCCATCAGTGAGTCCCCTATGGAGACCCAGTACTTC
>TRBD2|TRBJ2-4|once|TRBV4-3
CASSQGLAEQYF
TGCGCCAGCAGCCAAGGACTAGCGGAACAGTACTTC
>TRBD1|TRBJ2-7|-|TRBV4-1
CASSQPGQGGHEQYF
TGCGCCAGCAGCCAACCCGGACAGGGCGGTCACGAGCAGTACTTC
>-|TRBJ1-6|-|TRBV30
CAWSEDRGSSSPLHF
TGTGCCTGGAGCGAAGACCGGGGGTCAAGTTCACCCCTCCACTTT
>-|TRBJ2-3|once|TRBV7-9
CASSLASGTDTQYF
TGTGCCAGCAGCTTAGCCAGCGGGACAGATACGCAGTATTTT
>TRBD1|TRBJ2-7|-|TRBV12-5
CASGLGDRGYSYEQYF
TGTGCTAGTGGTTTGGGAGACAGGGGATATTCCTACGAGCAGTACTTC